The 15 T cell receptor beta chains in this list originate from one sample, sequenced in a study of T cells in Graves' hyperthyroidism and ophthalmopathy. There were TCR beta CDR3 regions amplified from RNA transcripts. TCR CDR3 underwent first-round RT-PCR with the HTBI primer set. TCRdb itself ran the multiplex PCR reads through MiXCR, one entry per CDR3 protein. Here the sample spans under 550,000 distinct CDR3 sequences, just under 20% being singletons. The material sequenced was blood. Receptors were obtained from a man between 40 and 49 years old with Graves' ophthalmopathy.

This chain joins TRBV15 and TRBJ2-1; D is unclear. This CDR3 is built from 13 residues. CDR1 is LNHNV, CDR2 YYDKDF, per germline (reference sequence). Trimming took off 3 bases at V and 9 bases at J, with 12 bases between the two ends. DNA for the CDR3: TGTGCCACCAGCAGCCTTGATGCCCGTGAGCAGTTCTTC. It specifies CATSSLDAREQFF.

This clonotype showed up many times. The chain employs TRBV2 and TRBJ2-5, with a weak D call TRBD1 (6 bases). CDR1 and CDR2 from the germline V gene are SNHLY and FYNNEI. Deletions cut 3 bases from V and 4 bases from J, with 15 bases between. This CDR3 region has 15 residues. The CDR3 region has the DNA TGTGCCAGCAGTGAGGGACACGCGAGGGGAGAGACCCAGTACTTC. It codes for CASSEGHARGETQYF.

A word on this clonotype: Since a much larger clone is just one base distant, this may be a read error. The V gene is TRBV29-1, the J gene TRBJ2-2; D is unresolved. V was cut by 7 bases and J by 6 bases, with 9 bases left in between. The germline CDR1 and CDR2 sequences are SQVTM and ANQGSEA. This CDR3 has 11 amino acids. DNA for the CDR3: TGCAGCGGTCAGGACGCCGGGGAGCTGTTTTTT. Its protein product is CSGQDAGELFF.

The chain uses TRBV10-3 and TRBJ2-2, with 10 bases lining up with TRBD2. Germline CDR1 is ENHRY and CDR2 is SYGVKD. J was trimmed by 0 bases and V by 7 bases; bases with no gene match: 11. The CDR3 loop spans 18 amino acids. The CDR3 sequence: CAINPRGAGGANTGELFF. The CDR3 nucleotides read TGTGCCATCAACCCCCGGGGAGCGGGAGGGGCGAACACCGGGGAGCTGTTTTTT.

This clonotype was detected many times. The gene calls are TRBV28 and TRBJ1-1, with 8 positions matching TRBD1. The CDR3 loop spans 16 amino acids. The germline CDR1 and CDR2 sequences are MDHEN and SYDVKM. Germline trimming cut 5 bases from V and 0 bases from J; bases unmatched to any gene: 8. DNA of the CDR3: TGTGCCAGCAGTACCCCCGGGACAGGATTGAACACTGAAGCTTTCTTT. It codes for CASSTPGTGLNTEAFF.

This clonotype was seen ten or more times. The gene calls are TRBV5-1 and TRBJ2-7, with D maybe TRBD2 (5 bases). Germline V gives CDR1 SGHRS, CDR2 YFSETQ. V shed 1 base and J shed 6 bases, with 17 bases lying between them. This CDR3 has 15 residues. CDR3 region: CASSLTGSGEGEQYF. In DNA, the CDR3 is TGCGCCAGCAGCTTGACGGGGAGCGGCGAGGGCGAGCAGTACTTC.

The chain combines TRBV5-1 with TRBJ2-5; the D gene is possibly TRBD1 (6 bases). The germline CDR1 and CDR2 sequences are SGHRS and YFSETQ. This CDR3 is 15 amino acids long. V lost 2 bases to trimming and J lost 0 bases, with 11 bases between them. The CDR3 sequence is CASSLVDRYQETQYF. The CDR3 DNA sequence: TGCGCCAGCAGCTTAGTAGACAGGTACCAAGAGACCCAGTACTTC. Using reference TRBV5-1 and TRBJ2-5 for the parts outside the CDR3, the full variable domain is KAGVTQTPRYLIKTRGQQVTLSCSPISGHRSVSWYQQTPGQGLQFLFEYFSETQRNKGNFPGRFSGRQFSNSRSEMNVSTLELGDSALYLCASSLVDRYQETQYFGPGTRLLVL.

This clonotype was found many times. The V call is TRBV27, the J call TRBJ2-7; the match to TRBD1 covers 11 bases. The junction had 11 bases not matched to a gene; V was cut back by 10 bases and J by 3 bases. This CDR3 contains 15 residues. CDR1 is MNHEY, CDR2 SMNVEV, per germline (reference sequence). The CDR3 DNA is TGTGCCACCATGGAATTGGGGACAGGGGGCTACGAGCAGTACTTC. It specifies CATMELGTGGYEQYF.

This clonotype showed up many times. The V call is TRBV7-8, the J call TRBJ2-1; no clear D. The CDR3 contains 17 residues. V gave up 1 base and J gave up 3 bases, with 16 bases separating them. Looked up from germline, CDR1 is SGHVS and CDR2 is FQNEAQ. The CDR3 DNA follows: TGTGCCAGCAGCTTAGAACCGCTACTTCGAATCTACAATGAGCAGTTCTTC. Translated: CASSLEPLLRIYNEQFF.

This clonotype was observed a few times. For the CDR3, the DNA is TGCGCCAGCAGCGCTAGCTGGAGGGGGGAGCAGTACTTC. Protein sequence: CASSASWRGEQYF. The rearrangement links TRBV5-1 to TRBJ2-7; the D gene could be TRBD1 or TRBD2 (6 bases each). Germline V gives CDR1 SGHRS, CDR2 YFSETQ. V lost 4 bases and J 7 bases, leaving 15 bases between the germline ends. The length of the CDR3 is 13 residues.

This chain joins TRBV24-1 and TRBJ2-5; 12 nucleotides line up with TRBD2. CDR3 length: 15 amino acids. V was clipped by 9 bases and J by 5 bases; unmatched bases: 9. Germline CDR1 and CDR2: KGHDR and SFDVKD. The CDR3 loop is CATPRTSGIEETQYF. CDR3 coding DNA: TGTGCCACCCCTAGGACTAGCGGGATTGAGGAGACCCAGTACTTC.

As DNA, the CDR3 is TGTGCCAGCAGCCAAGACAGGGGGCCGGGAGATACGCAGTATTTT. Protein product: CASSQDRGPGDTQYF. This chain connects TRBV3-1 to TRBJ2-3; the match to TRBD1 covers 8 bases. This CDR3 has 15 amino acids. J lost 5 bases, V lost 0 bases, and 4 bases had no gene match. Germline CDR1 LGHDT, CDR2 YNNKEL (reference sequence).

This clonotype was detected only a few times. This sequence joins TRBV2 and TRBJ2-1, with TRBD2 matching 8 bases. J lost 2 bases, V lost 5 bases, and 5 bases had no gene match. The germline V gene has CDR1 SNHLY and CDR2 FYNNEI. This CDR3 comprises 15 residues. CDR3 protein: CASSFSGVPYNEQFF. In DNA, the CDR3 is TGTGCCAGCAGTTTTAGCGGGGTTCCCTACAATGAGCAGTTCTTC.

J is TRBJ1-5 and V is TRBV2; D unclear. CDR1 SNHLY and CDR2 FYNNEI come from the germline V gene. CDR3 size: 16 residues. V dropped 0 bases and J dropped 0 bases, with 9 bases sitting between them. In DNA form, the CDR3 reads TGTGCCAGCAGTGAAGCGGGGAGGGCTAGCAATCAGCCCCAGCATTTT. Encoded protein: CASSEAGRASNQPQHF. The variable domain in full, with the rest retrieved from reference TRBV2 and TRBJ1-5, is EPEVTQTPSHQVTQMGQEVILRCVPISNHLYFYWYRQILGQKVEFLVSFYNNEISEKSEIFDDQFSVERPDGSNFTLKIRSTKLEDSAMYFCASSEAGRASNQPQHFGDGTRLSIL.

The chain employs TRBV12-3 or TRBV12-4 and TRBJ2-2; D possibly uses TRBD1 or TRBD2 (6 bases each). V lost 3 bases and J lost 7, with 12 bases in between. This CDR3 contains 14 residues. The CDR3, as DNA: TGTGCCAGCAGTTTTTCAGGGGAGGTCGGGGAGCTGTTTTTT. Translated, it gives CASSFSGEVGELFF.